Listed below are T cell receptor beta chains from one sample, sequenced in a study of prognosis after radiotherapy for stage I lung cancer. MiXCR, applied by TCRdb to the multiplex PCR reads, yields one record per CDR3 protein. The data contain about 16,000 distinct CDR3 sequences, roughly 45% of them seen just once; the ten biggest clones take up around 44%. Specimen: PBMCs, collected before or after stereotactic body radiation therapy (not recorded which). Receptors originate from a donor aged 50 or older with non-small cell lung cancer. Both conserved end residues are part of each CDR3. The D gene is left open where the match is weak. Rows give clone size only sometimes, using once, few, many, or a class for an expanded clone.

v_call	d_call	clone_size	j_call	cdr3_nt	cdr3_aa
TRBV28	-	many	TRBJ2-3	TGTGCCAGCAGTGGAGGGGGTTACACAGATACGCAGTATTTT	CASSGGGYTDTQYF
TRBV6-5	TRBD2	-	TRBJ2-7	TGTGCCAGCAGTTCCGGGACTAGCATTTACGAGCAGTACTTC	CASSSGTSIYEQYF
TRBV2	TRBD2	medium-sized	TRBJ2-2	TGTGCCAGCCAAGGGAGGGCCGTCGGGGAGCTGTTTTTT	CASQGRAVGELFF
TRBV5-6	-	-	TRBJ1-3	TGTGCCAGCAGCTTGTCCGGAAACACCATATATTTT	CASSLSGNTIYF
TRBV6-2/TRBV6-3	-	-	TRBJ2-7	TGTGCCAGCAGTTACCCTGGTTTTAAACTCCCCTACGAGCAGTACTTC	CASSYPGFKLPYEQYF
TRBV6-5	-	-	TRBJ2-3	TGTGCCAGCAGTTACGGAAACAGGGGCACAGATACGCAGTATTTT	CASSYGNRGTDTQYF
TRBV28	TRBD2	-	TRBJ2-1	TGTGCCAGCAGTGCCCTAGCGGGAGGGCGGGGTTACAATGAGCAGTTCTTC	CASSALAGGRGYNEQFF
TRBV5-5	TRBD1	few	TRBJ2-7	TGTGCCAGCAGCCCACAGGGGGAGTACGAGCAGTACTTC	CASSPQGEYEQYF
TRBV30	TRBD1	-	TRBJ2-2	TGTGCCTGGACCCTTCGGGACAGAGTCACCGGGGAGCTGTTTTTT	CAWTLRDRVTGELFF
TRBV7-9	TRBD1	many	TRBJ1-6	TGTGCCAGCAGCCCCGGGACAGTAGAGTCACCCCTCCACTTT	CASSPGTVESPLHF
TRBV24-1	TRBD2	many	TRBJ2-1	TGTGCCACCAGTGATTTGTCTAGCGGGGCGAGCTCCTACAATGAGCAGTTCTTC	CATSDLSSGASSYNEQFF
TRBV5-1	-	many	TRBJ1-2	TGCGCCAGCAGCTTGAATGGAGGCCGAGATGGCTACACCTTC	CASSLNGGRDGYTF
TRBV7-2	-	many	TRBJ2-1	TGTGCCAGCAGTCGCAGCGGGCCTACCTACAATGAGCAGTTCTTC	CASSRSGPTYNEQFF